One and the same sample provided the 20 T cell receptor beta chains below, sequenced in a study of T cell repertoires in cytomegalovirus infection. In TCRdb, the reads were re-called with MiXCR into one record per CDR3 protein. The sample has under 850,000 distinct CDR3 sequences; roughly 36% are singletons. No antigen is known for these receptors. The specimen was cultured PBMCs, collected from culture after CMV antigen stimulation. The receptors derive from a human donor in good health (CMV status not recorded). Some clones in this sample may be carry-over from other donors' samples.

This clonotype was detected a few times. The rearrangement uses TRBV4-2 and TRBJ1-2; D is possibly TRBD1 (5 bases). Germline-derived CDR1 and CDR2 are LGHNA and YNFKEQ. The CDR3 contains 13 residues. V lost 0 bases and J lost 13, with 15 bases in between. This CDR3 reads CASSQDRRQFLTF. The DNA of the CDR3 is TGTGCCAGCAGCCAAGATCGGAGACAGTTTCTCACCTTC.

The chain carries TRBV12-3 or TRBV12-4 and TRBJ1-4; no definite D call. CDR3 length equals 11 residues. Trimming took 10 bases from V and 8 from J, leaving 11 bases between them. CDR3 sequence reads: CAILLGEKLFF. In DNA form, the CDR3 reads TGTGCCATCCTCTTAGGAGAAAAACTGTTTTTT.

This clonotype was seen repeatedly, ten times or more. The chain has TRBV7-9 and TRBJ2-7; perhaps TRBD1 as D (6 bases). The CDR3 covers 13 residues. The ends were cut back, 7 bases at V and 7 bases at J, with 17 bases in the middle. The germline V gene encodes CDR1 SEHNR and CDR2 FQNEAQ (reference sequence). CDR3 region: CASNPDSLWEQYF. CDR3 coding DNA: TGTGCCAGCAACCCGGACAGCCTGTGGGAGCAGTACTTC.

The CDR3 spells CASSSISGGHSYEQYF. Written as DNA, the CDR3 is TGTGCCAGCAGTTCGATTTCAGGGGGCCACTCCTACGAGCAGTACTTC. J is TRBJ2-7 and V is TRBV28, with 8 positions matching TRBD1. This CDR3 is built from 16 residues. The V segment lost 4 bases and the J segment 0 bases; nucleotides outside the gene matches: 8. CDR1 is MDHEN and CDR2 is SYDVKM in the germline V gene.

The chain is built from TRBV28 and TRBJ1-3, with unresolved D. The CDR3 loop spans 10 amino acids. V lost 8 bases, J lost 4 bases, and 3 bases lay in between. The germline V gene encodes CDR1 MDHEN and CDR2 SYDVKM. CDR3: CASWGNTIYF. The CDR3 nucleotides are TGTGCCAGCTGGGGAAACACCATATATTTT.

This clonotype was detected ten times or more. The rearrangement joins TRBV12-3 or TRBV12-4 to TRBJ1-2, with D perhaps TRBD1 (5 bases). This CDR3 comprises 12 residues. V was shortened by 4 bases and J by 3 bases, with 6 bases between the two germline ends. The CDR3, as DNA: TGTGCCAGCAGTTCGGGGGACTATGGCTACACCTTC. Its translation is CASSSGDYGYTF.

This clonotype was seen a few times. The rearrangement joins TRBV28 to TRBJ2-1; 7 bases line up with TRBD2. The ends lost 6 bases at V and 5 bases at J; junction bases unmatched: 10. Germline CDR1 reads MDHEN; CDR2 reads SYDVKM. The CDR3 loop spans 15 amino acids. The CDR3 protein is CASSEAGRLNNEQFF. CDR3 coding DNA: TGTGCCAGCAGCGAAGCGGGGAGACTTAACAATGAGCAGTTCTTC.

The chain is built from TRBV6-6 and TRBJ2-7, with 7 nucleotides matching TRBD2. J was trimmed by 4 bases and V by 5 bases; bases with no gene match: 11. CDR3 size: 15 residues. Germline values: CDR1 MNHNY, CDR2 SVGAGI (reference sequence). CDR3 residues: CASSASSGTSYEQYF. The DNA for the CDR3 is TGTGCCAGCAGTGCCTCTAGCGGAACTTCATACGAGCAGTACTTC.

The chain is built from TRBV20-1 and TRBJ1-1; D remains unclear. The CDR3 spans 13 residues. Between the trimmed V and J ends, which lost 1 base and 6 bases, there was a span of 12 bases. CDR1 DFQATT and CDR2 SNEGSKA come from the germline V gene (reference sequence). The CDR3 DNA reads TGCAGTGCTAGAGGGAGCCAGGCCGCTGAAGCTTTCTTT. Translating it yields CSARGSQAAEAFF.

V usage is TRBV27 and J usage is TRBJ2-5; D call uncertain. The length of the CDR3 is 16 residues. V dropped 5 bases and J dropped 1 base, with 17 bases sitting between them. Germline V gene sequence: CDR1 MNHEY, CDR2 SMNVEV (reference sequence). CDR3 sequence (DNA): TGTGCCAGCAGTACCTGGCCGCTCGGAGCCCAAGAGACCCAGTACTTC. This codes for CASSTWPLGAQETQYF.

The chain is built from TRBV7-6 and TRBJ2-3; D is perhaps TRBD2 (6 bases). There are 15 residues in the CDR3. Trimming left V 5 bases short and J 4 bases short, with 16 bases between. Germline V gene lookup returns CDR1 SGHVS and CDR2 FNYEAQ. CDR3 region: CASSLGDSTADTQYF. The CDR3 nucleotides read TGTGCCAGCAGCCTCGGGGACTCAACAGCAGATACGCAGTATTTT.

CDR3 in DNA: TGTGCTAGTGGTTTGGCATCCGGGACAGGGTTTTCGTCGGCCTATGGCTACACCTTC. This encodes CASGLASGTGFSSAYGYTF. The chain joins TRBV12-5 to TRBJ1-2; 9 positions match TRBD1. V shed 1 base, J shed 4 bases, and the junction held 16 bases outside the gene matches. From germline, CDR1 is LGHNT and CDR2 FRNRAP. The CDR3 extends over 19 amino acids.

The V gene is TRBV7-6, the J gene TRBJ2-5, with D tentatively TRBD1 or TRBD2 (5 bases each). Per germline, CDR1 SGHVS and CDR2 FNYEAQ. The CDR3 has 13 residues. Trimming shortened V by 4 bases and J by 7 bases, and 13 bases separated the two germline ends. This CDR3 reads CASSWDGEATQYF. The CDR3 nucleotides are TGTGCCAGCAGCTGGGACGGCGAAGCGACCCAGTACTTC.

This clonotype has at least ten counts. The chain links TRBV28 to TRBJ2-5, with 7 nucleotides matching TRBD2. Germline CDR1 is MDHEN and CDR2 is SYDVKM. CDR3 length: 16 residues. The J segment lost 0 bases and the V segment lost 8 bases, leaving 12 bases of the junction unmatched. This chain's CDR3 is CASGDLAELYQETQYF. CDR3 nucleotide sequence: TGTGCCAGCGGGGACCTAGCGGAGTTATACCAAGAGACCCAGTACTTC. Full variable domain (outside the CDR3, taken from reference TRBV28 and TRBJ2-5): DVKVTQSSRYLVKRTGEKVFLECVQDMDHENMFWYRQDPGLGLRLIYFSYDVKMKEKGDIPEGYSVSREKKERFSLILESASTNQTSMYLCASGDLAELYQETQYFGPGTRLLVL.

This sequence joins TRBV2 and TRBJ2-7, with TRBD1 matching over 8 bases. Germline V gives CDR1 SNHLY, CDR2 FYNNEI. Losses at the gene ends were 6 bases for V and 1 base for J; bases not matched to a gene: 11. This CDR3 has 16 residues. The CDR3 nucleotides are TGTGCCAGCAGCTTAGCTAGGGACAGGACATCCTACGAGCAGTACTTC. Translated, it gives CASSLARDRTSYEQYF.

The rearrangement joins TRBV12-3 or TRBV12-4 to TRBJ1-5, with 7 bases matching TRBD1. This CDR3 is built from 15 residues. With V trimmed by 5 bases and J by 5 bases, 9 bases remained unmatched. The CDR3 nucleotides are TGTGCCAGCAGTATCCGACAGGGCAGGGATCAGCCCCAGCATTTT. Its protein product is CASSIRQGRDQPQHF.

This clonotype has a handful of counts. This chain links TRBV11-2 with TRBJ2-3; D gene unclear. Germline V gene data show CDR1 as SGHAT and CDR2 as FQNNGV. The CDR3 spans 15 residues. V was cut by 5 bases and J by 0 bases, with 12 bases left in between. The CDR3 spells CASSPRLRSTDTQYF. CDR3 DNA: TGTGCCAGCAGCCCCCGACTCCGCAGCACAGATACGCAGTATTTT. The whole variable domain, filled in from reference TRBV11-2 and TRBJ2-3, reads EAGVAQSPRYKIIEKRQSVAFWCNPISGHATLYWYQQILGQGPKLLIQFQNNGVVDDSQLPKDRFSAERLKGVDSTLKIQPAKLEDSAVYLCASSPRLRSTDTQYFGPGTRLTVL.

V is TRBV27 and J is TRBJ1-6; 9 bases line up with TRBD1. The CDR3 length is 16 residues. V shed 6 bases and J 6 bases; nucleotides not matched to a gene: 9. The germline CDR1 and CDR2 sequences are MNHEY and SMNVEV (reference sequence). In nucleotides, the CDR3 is TGTGCCAGCAGCTCTGGGACAGGGAGAGGTAATTCACCCCTCCACTTT. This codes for CASSSGTGRGNSPLHF.

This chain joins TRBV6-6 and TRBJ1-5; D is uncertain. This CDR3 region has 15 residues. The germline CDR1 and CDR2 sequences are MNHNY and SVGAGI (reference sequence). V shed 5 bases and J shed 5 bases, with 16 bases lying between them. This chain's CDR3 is CASSVWTLGYQPQHF. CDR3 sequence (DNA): TGTGCCAGCAGTGTTTGGACCCTCGGGTATCAGCCCCAGCATTTT.

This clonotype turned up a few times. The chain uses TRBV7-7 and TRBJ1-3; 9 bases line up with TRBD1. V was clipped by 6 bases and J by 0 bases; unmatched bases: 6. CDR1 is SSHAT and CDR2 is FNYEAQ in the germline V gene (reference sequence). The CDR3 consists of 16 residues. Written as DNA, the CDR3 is TGTGCCAGCAGTTCCGGGACAGGGAGCTCTGGAAACACCATATATTTT. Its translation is CASSSGTGSSGNTIYF.